This T cell receptor beta chain comes out of a study of shared clonotypes between healthy human individuals. Study-wide points: Memory subsets had estimated richness that was generally smaller than that of naive subsets. Researchers sampled only blood; tissue repertoires likely differ.

To note about this clone: Its target is not known.

The CDR3 is 18 amino acids. V was trimmed by 3 bases and J by 7 bases, leaving 27 bases between them. Per germline, CDR1 MGHRA and CDR2 YSYEKL. Sequencing was at deep level. Sequencing was performed with immunoSEQ multiplex PCR; in TCRdb, only in-frame clones are kept and a portion is missing. Of 2 million to 2.5 million clones listed, more than 85% are singletons. The gene calls are TRBV4-1 and TRBJ1-2; D perhaps matches TRBD1 (6 bases). The sequenced sample was naive CD4+ T cells from PBMCs. Regarding subset: CD45RA+ positively selected. The TCR sequence derives from a man younger than 30 in good health. Some clones in this sample may be carry-over from other donors' samples. Written as DNA, the CDR3 is TGCGCCAGCAGCCACAAGCCGACAGGAGGGTTCGGTAGGATTGGCTACACCTTC. The encoded protein is CASSHKPTGGFGRIGYTF.